Listed below are T cell receptor beta chains from one sample, sequenced in a study of graft-versus-host responses after intestinal transplantation. Their specific antigens are unknown. Assay used: immunoSEQ multiplex PCR; TCRdb lists only in-frame clones, some missing. Of 90,000 to 95,000 clones listed, 90% to 95% are singletons. The specimen was unstimulated CD8+ T cells sorted from spleen or lymph node cells, collected before intestinal transplant. Receptors originate from a human donor who received an intestinal transplant. The CDR3 runs from the conserved cysteine through the conserved F or W. Each record gives: clone size, V gene, J gene, D gene, CDR3 DNA, CDR3 protein. D genes are given only for firm matches. Part of the rows lack a size; the others show once, few, many or a class for expanded clones.

>.|TRBV19|TRBJ2-1|.
TGTGCCAGTAGCCGACCAGGGGAGGAGCAGTTCTTC
CASSRPGEEQFF
>.|TRBV19|TRBJ1-1|TRBD1
TGTGCCAGTAGTATAGAACTTTTAGGACAGGGAGCATCCATGAACACTGAAGCTTTCTTT
CASSIELLGQGASMNTEAFF
>.|TRBV29-1|TRBJ1-2|TRBD1
TGCAGCGTGACAGGGGAGGGTGGCTACACCTTC
CSVTGEGGYTF
>.|TRBV27|TRBJ2-7|.
TGTGCCAGCAGACCCGACAGTTCCTACGAGCAGTACTTC
CASRPDSSYEQYF
>once|TRBV19|TRBJ2-7|.
TGTGCCAGTAGTCTTGCCGGTCCCTACGAGCAGTACTTC
CASSLAGPYEQYF
>.|TRBV4-1|TRBJ2-7|TRBD1
TGCGCCAGCAGCCCAATCGGGACAGACCACACCTACGAGCAGTACTTC
CASSPIGTDHTYEQYF
>.|TRBV6-5|TRBJ1-6|.
TGTGCCAGCAGTTACTCCACAGGTGGGAATTCACCCCTCCACTTT
CASSYSTGGNSPLHF
>.|TRBV5-6|TRBJ2-3|.
TGTGCCAGCAGCTTTCGGGTTAGCACAGATACGCAGTATTTT
CASSFRVSTDTQYF
>.|TRBV2|TRBJ2-1|TRBD2
TGTGCCAGCAGTCCGGGACTAGCGGGGCCGTACAATGAGCAGTTCTTC
CASSPGLAGPYNEQFF
>.|TRBV5-1|TRBJ2-1|.
TGCGCCAGCAGCTCCCCCAGGTCAAGCTCCTACAATGAGCAGTTCTTC
CASSSPRSSSYNEQFF
>.|TRBV19|TRBJ1-1|TRBD1
TGTGCCAGTAGTCCCGAGGACAGGGAAGTCCCTGAAGCTTTCTTT
CASSPEDREVPEAFF
>.|TRBV6-5|TRBJ2-3|.
TGTGCCAGCAGTTACTCAGGAGGGCTAGCAGATACGCAGTATTTT
CASSYSGGLADTQYF
>.|TRBV7-9|TRBJ1-1|.
TGTGCCAGCAGCTGGGGGGGGTCCCGTGAAGCTTTCTTT
CASSWGGSREAFF
>.|TRBV30|TRBJ1-2|TRBD1
TGTGCCTGGAGTGTGAGTAAGGGGGCATTCTATGGCTACACCTTC
CAWSVSKGAFYGYTF
>.|TRBV27|TRBJ2-7|.
TGTGCCAGCAGTTTATCCATATGGGGGCGCGAGCAGTACTTC
CASSLSIWGREQYF
>.|TRBV29-1|TRBJ1-2|.
TGCAGCGCGGGGGGGGGAAGAGACTATGGCTACACCTTC
CSAGGGRDYGYTF